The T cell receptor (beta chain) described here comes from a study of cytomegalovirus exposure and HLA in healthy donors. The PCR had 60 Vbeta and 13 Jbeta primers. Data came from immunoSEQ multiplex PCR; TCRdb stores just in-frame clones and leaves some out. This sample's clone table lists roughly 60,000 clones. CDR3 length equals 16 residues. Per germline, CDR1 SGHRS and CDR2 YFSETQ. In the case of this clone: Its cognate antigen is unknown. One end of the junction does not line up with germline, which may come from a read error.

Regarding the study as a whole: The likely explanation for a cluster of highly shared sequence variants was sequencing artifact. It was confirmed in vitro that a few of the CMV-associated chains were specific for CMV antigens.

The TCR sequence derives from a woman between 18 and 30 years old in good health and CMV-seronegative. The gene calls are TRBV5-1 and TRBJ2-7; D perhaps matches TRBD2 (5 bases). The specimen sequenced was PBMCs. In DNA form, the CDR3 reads TGCGCCGGCAGCTTGAGATTGGCGCAGAGGGCTGGCGAGCAGTACTTC. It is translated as CAGSLRLAQRAGEQYF. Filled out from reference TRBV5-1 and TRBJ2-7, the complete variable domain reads KAGVTQTPRYLIKTRGQQVTLSCSPISGHRSVSWYQQTPGQGLQFLFEYFSETQRNKGNFPGRFSGRQFSNSRSEMNVSTLELGDSALYLCAGSLRLAQRAGEQYFGPGTRLTVT.